The sequence of this TCR beta chain was determined in a study of blood T cells in healthy people across ages. Broader study findings: Long-lived donors carried more naive CD4+ cells and greater diversity than aged donors.

For this clonotype: The target antigen is unknown.

Each sample yielded at least 6.5 million isolated PBMCs. Primers used in a second PCR of about 6 to 11 cycles were a sample-barcoded 5' primer and a J-beta primer mix. TCRdb itself ran the 5' RACE reads through MiXCR, one entry per CDR3 protein. Among about 580,000 distinct CDR3 sequences listed, 40% to 55% were seen once. The receptor's source is an older man in good health. The sample was blood.

The chain's CDR3 is CAWSPRASSYNEQFF. The CDR3 coding sequence is TGTGCCTGGAGCCCCAGGGCGAGCTCCTACAATGAGCAGTTCTTC. The chain recombines TRBV30 with TRBJ2-1; tentative D call: TRBD1 (5 bases). CDR3 length equals 15 residues. Trimming took 3 bases from V and 0 from J, leaving 12 bases between them. Germline V gene lookup returns CDR1 GTSNPN and CDR2 SVGIG (reference sequence).